These 10 T cell receptor beta chains came from one sample sequenced in a study of technical replicates of blood from a handful of donors. Produced via immunoSEQ multiplex PCR; TCRdb's table is partial and in-frame only. The sample records under 75,000 clones, about 94% being singletons. The specimen sequenced was T cells isolated from PBMCs. All receptors derive from a human donor in good health.

The chain combines TRBV7-2 with TRBJ2-1; 11 bases match TRBD2. The CDR3 has 16 amino acids. V lost 3 bases and J lost 5; bases outside the gene matches: 6. CDR1 and CDR2 from the germline V gene are SGHTA and FQGNSA. The CDR3 is CASSFLLAGVHNEQFF. As DNA, the CDR3 is TGTGCCAGCAGCTTTCTACTAGCGGGAGTCCACAATGAGCAGTTCTTC.

This chain joins TRBV9 and TRBJ2-1; D may be TRBD1 (6 bases). V lost 5 bases to trimming and J lost 3 bases, with 6 bases between them. The CDR3 spans 12 residues. Germline CDR1 and CDR2: SGDLS and YYNGEE. The CDR3 is CASRDSYNEQFF. CDR3 sequence (DNA): TGTGCCAGCAGGGACAGCTACAATGAGCAGTTCTTC.

The chain joins TRBV7-3 to TRBJ2-2, with D uncertain. The V gene lost 5 bases and the J gene lost 1 base, with 14 bases spanning the gap. CDR1 is SGHTA and CDR2 is FQGTGA in the germline V gene. This CDR3 contains 16 residues. The CDR3 region is CASSPQPSENTGELFF. The CDR3 coding sequence is TGTGCCAGCAGCCCCCAACCGAGCGAGAACACCGGGGAGCTGTTTTTT.

CDR3 nucleotides: TGCGCCAGCACGGACTACACAGATACGCAGTATTTT. Residues: CASTDYTDTQYF. The chain combines TRBV10-1 with TRBJ2-3, with D possibly matching TRBD2 (6 bases). Between the trimmed V and J ends, which lost 7 bases and 2 bases, there was a span of 7 bases. Germline-derived CDR1 and CDR2 are WNHNN and SYGVQD (reference sequence). The CDR3 consists of 12 residues.

The chain couples TRBV29-1 to TRBJ2-1; 8 bases agree with TRBD2. J gave up 7 bases and V 6 bases, and 11 bases lay outside the gene matches. There are 14 residues in the CDR3. The germline V gene has CDR1 SQVTM and CDR2 ANQGSEA. The CDR3 DNA is TGCAGCGTCGAAACGGGAGGGCCTAGAAATGAGCAGTTCTTC. Translating gives CSVETGGPRNEQFF.

The chain employs TRBV28 and TRBJ1-2, with D perhaps TRBD1 (6 bases). V shed 10 bases and J shed 1 base, with 19 bases lying between them. Germline V gene data show CDR1 as MDHEN and CDR2 as SYDVKM. The CDR3 has 15 amino acids. The CDR3 nucleotides are TGTGCCACCCGTACGTTAGGGGGAGTTAACTATGGCTACACCTTC. Residues: CATRTLGGVNYGYTF.

The V call is TRBV2, the J call TRBJ1-2; 8 positions agree with TRBD1. The CDR3 is made up of 14 amino acids. CDR1 SNHLY and CDR2 FYNNEI come from the germline V gene. Germline trimming cut 5 bases from V and 4 bases from J; bases unmatched to any gene: 6. The CDR3 nucleotides read TGTGCCAGCAGTCGGACAGGGCCATCCTATGGCTACACCTTC. It encodes CASSRTGPSYGYTF. Complete variable domain (other parts from reference TRBV2 and TRBJ1-2): EPEVTQTPSHQVTQMGQEVILRCVPISNHLYFYWYRQILGQKVEFLVSFYNNEISEKSEIFDDQFSVERPDGSNFTLKIRSTKLEDSAMYFCASSRTGPSYGYTFGSGTRLTVV.

This chain joins TRBV19 and TRBJ2-1; 8 nucleotides line up with TRBD2. Germline trimming cut 4 bases from V and 5 bases from J; bases unmatched to any gene: 7. From germline, CDR1 is LNHDA and CDR2 SQIVND (reference sequence). The CDR3 is made up of 15 amino acids. Here the CDR3 DNA reads TGTGCCAGTAGTAGCATTAGCGGGACTCACAATGAGCAGTTCTTC. Protein: CASSSISGTHNEQFF.

The gene calls are TRBV7-2 and TRBJ2-2; D is unresolved. This CDR3 is built from 12 residues. CDR1 is SGHTA and CDR2 is FQGNSA in the germline V gene. The V and J ends lost 6 bases and 5 bases respectively, with 7 bases between them. The DNA for the CDR3 is TGTGCCAGCAGACGACAAACCGGGGAGCTGTTTTTT. It specifies CASRRQTGELFF.

V and J are TRBV9 and TRBJ2-2, with D maybe TRBD2 (5 bases). Trimming stripped 0 bases from V and 1 base from J, with 10 bases between. The CDR3 has 16 amino acids. Germline V gene sequence: CDR1 SGDLS, CDR2 YYNGEE. The CDR3 DNA is TGTGCCAGCAGCGTAGGCTCCAGCGGGAACACCGGGGAGCTGTTTTTT. This codes for CASSVGSSGNTGELFF.